The 21 T cell receptor beta chains presented below share a single source sample, sequenced in a study of lymphopenia after photon versus proton radiotherapy. Assay used: immunoSEQ multiplex PCR; TCRdb lists only in-frame clones, some missing. Of fewer than 25,000 clones listed, more than 75% are singletons. This material consisted of peripheral blood, taken from a patient treated with photon-based radiotherapy. All receptors derive from a man aged 35 to 55 with gastric cancer.

The rearrangement uses TRBV15 and TRBJ2-1; 7 bases agree with TRBD2. The CDR3 has 14 amino acids. The J segment lost 7 bases and the V segment lost 4 bases, leaving 7 bases of the junction unmatched. Germline V lookup: CDR1 LNHNV, CDR2 YYDKDF (reference sequence). Written as DNA, the CDR3 is TGTGCCACCAGCATCTTGGGGGGGAGAAATGAGCAGTTCTTC. It codes for CATSILGGRNEQFF.

This clone was observed a few times. The chain couples TRBV5-1 to TRBJ2-7, with D perhaps given as TRBD1 or TRBD2 (5 bases each). The CDR3 spans 13 residues. Per the germline V gene, CDR1 is SGHRS and CDR2 is YFSETQ. V shed 6 bases and J shed 2 bases, with 12 bases lying between them. The CDR3 sequence: CASTGTDAYEQYF. As DNA, the CDR3 is TGCGCCAGCACCGGGACGGATGCCTACGAGCAGTACTTC.

This chain connects TRBV4-3 to TRBJ2-2; unclear D gene. V was cut by 0 bases and J by 6 bases, with 17 bases left in between. The V gene's germline CDR1 is LGHNA and CDR2 YSLEER. CDR3 size: 17 residues. In nucleotides, the CDR3 is TGCGCCAGCAGCCAAGAAGGGTATCAAGGGTGGTCCGGGGAGCTGTTTTTT. Residues: CASSQEGYQGWSGELFF.

The chain has TRBV5-4 and TRBJ2-5; D might be TRBD2 (5 bases). CDR1 SGHNT and CDR2 YYREEE come from the germline V gene (reference sequence). This CDR3 has 15 amino acids. Trimming took 3 bases from V and 2 from J, leaving 14 bases between them. DNA of the CDR3: TGTGCCAGCAGCTCCGAACTAGTGGTTCAAGAGACCCAGTACTTC. It specifies CASSSELVVQETQYF.

The rearrangement joins TRBV28 to TRBJ1-1; D is perhaps TRBD1 (6 bases). V lost 11 bases, J lost 4 bases, and 11 bases lay in between. This CDR3 is 11 amino acids long. Looked up from germline, CDR1 is MDHEN and CDR2 is SYDVKM. CDR3 bases: TGTGCCTCCGGGGGCGGCACTGAAGCTTTCTTT. The encoded protein is CASGGGTEAFF.

The rearrangement links TRBV14 to TRBJ2-1, with TRBD2 as a possible D gene (5 bases). The CDR3 spans 15 residues. The germline CDR1 and CDR2 sequences are SGHDN and FVKESK. Trimming left V 4 bases short and J 7 bases short, with 17 bases between. The CDR3 protein is CASSPGVSTRNEQFF. In DNA, the CDR3 is TGTGCCAGCAGCCCCGGGGTGTCAACAAGGAATGAGCAGTTCTTC.

This clone was counted once. This chain links TRBV11-3 with TRBJ1-4; D ambiguous. Germline CDR1 is SGHNT and CDR2 is YENEEA. The CDR3 contains 15 residues. Between the trimmed V and J ends, which lost 1 base and 0 bases, there was a span of 6 bases. CDR3 sequence: CASSLGATTNEKLFF. The CDR3, as DNA: TGTGCCAGCAGCTTAGGAGCTACAACTAATGAAAAACTGTTTTTT.

This chain uses TRBV2 with TRBJ2-5; D is tentatively TRBD1 or TRBD2 (7 bases each). Trimming left V 8 bases short and J 5 bases short, with 18 bases between. This CDR3 is built from 14 residues. Per germline, CDR1 SNHLY and CDR2 FYNNEI. The CDR3 reads CASGGDRRRETQYF. In DNA form, the CDR3 reads TGTGCCAGCGGGGGGGACAGACGCAGGGAGACCCAGTACTTC.

As for this clone: The same CDR3 is also encoded by other DNA sequences in this sample. The V call is TRBV27, the J call TRBJ2-5; 11 bases are shared with TRBD1. CDR1 and CDR2 from the germline V gene are MNHEY and SMNVEV (reference sequence). CDR3 length equals 15 residues. V shed 6 bases, J shed 4 bases, and the junction held 7 bases outside the gene matches. The CDR3 loop reads CASSSGTGGVETQYF. The CDR3 DNA reads as TGTGCCAGCAGCTCCGGGACAGGGGGTGTAGAGACCCAGTACTTC.

Written as DNA, the CDR3 is TGTGCCAGCAGCTTAGCCGGACAGGGGATAGCTTTCTTT. Translation gives CASSLAGQGIAFF. J is TRBJ1-1 and V is TRBV7-2, with TRBD1 matching 9 bases. The CDR3 covers 13 residues. The V and J ends lost 0 bases and 10 bases, in that order; junction bases with no gene match: 3. Germline-derived CDR1 and CDR2 are SGHTA and FQGNSA.

A remark on this clone: No conserved phenylalanine or tryptophan is present at the end of the CDR3, so a read error is the likely explanation. The chain is built from TRBV15 and TRBJ1-1; D gene uncertain. This CDR3 is 13 amino acids long. The V gene's germline CDR1 is LNHNV and CDR2 YYDKDF (reference sequence). Trimming took off 0 bases at V and 5 bases at J, with 7 bases between the two ends. CDR3 nucleotide sequence: TGTGCCACCAGCAGAGATCGGCATACTGAAGCTTTCCTT. Translating it yields CATSRDRHTEAFL.

The chain combines TRBV5-1 with TRBJ1-4; maybe TRBD1 (6 bases). The germline gives CDR1 SGHRS, CDR2 YFSETQ. Trimming cost V 4 bases and J 1 base, with 8 bases left between them. The CDR3 extends over 14 amino acids. CDR3 region: CASSIGGTNEKLFF. The CDR3 DNA reads TGCGCCAGCAGCATAGGGGGAACTAATGAAAAACTGTTTTTT.

The chain joins TRBV6-5 to TRBJ2-5, with 12 bases aligning to TRBD2. Unmatched junction bases numbered 7, after V lost 6 bases and J lost 5 bases. Per the germline V gene, CDR1 is MNHEY and CDR2 is SVGAGI. The CDR3 extends over 15 amino acids. CDR3 residues: CASSLRLAGVETQYF. The CDR3 nucleotides are TGTGCCAGCAGCCTCAGACTAGCGGGGGTGGAGACCCAGTACTTC.

The V call is TRBV7-2, the J call TRBJ2-7; D is unresolved. CDR1 SGHTA and CDR2 FQGNSA come from the germline V gene. V shed 6 bases and J shed 0 bases, with 12 bases lying between them. This CDR3 has 14 amino acids. The CDR3 is CASRRWQSSYEQYF. The CDR3 DNA reads as TGTGCCAGCAGGCGTTGGCAGAGCTCCTACGAGCAGTACTTC.

The rearrangement links TRBV20-1 to TRBJ1-2; D remains unclear. The CDR3 sequence is 11 residues long. Germline V gene sequence: CDR1 DFQATT, CDR2 SNEGSKA (reference sequence). The CDR3 protein is CSGFGVGGYTF. For the CDR3, the DNA is TGCAGCGGATTCGGGGTCGGTGGCTACACCTTC.

The rearrangement joins TRBV11-3 to TRBJ2-2; D may be TRBD2 (5 bases). Trimming took off 5 bases at V and 6 bases at J, with 19 bases between the two ends. The CDR3 runs to 16 residues. Germline loops: CDR1 SGHNT, CDR2 YENEEA. In DNA form, the CDR3 reads TGTGCCAGCAGCCTTCACTCTGGACTTAAGGCCGGGGAGCTGTTTTTT. As protein: CASSLHSGLKAGELFF.

This clone was found once. This chain joins TRBV29-1 and TRBJ2-3; TRBD2 aligns across 12 bases. Per the germline V gene, CDR1 is SQVTM and CDR2 is ANQGSEA. With V trimmed by 1 base and J by 4 bases, 6 bases remained unmatched. The CDR3 totals 16 residues. The CDR3 is CSVEGGLAGRADTQYF. CDR3 coding DNA: TGCAGCGTTGAAGGTGGACTAGCGGGGAGGGCAGATACGCAGTATTTT.

The V and J genes are TRBV15 and TRBJ2-1; 9 nucleotides align to TRBD1. Germline V gene sequence: CDR1 LNHNV, CDR2 YYDKDF (reference sequence). The CDR3 loop spans 14 amino acids. Trimming took 4 bases from V and 6 from J; bases not matched to a gene: 4. The CDR3 region has the DNA TGTGCCACCAGCACCAGGGACAGGGCCAATGAGCAGTTCTTC. It is translated as CATSTRDRANEQFF.

The count of this clone is one. The CDR3 is CASSVTSGGIHEQYF. CDR3 sequence (DNA): TGTGCCAGCAGTGTAACTAGCGGGGGGATCCACGAGCAGTACTTC. The genes are TRBV6-1 and TRBJ2-7; 12 bases map to TRBD2. J gave up 5 bases and V 4 bases, and 6 bases lay outside the gene matches. This CDR3 has 15 residues. Germline CDR1 and CDR2: MNHNS and SASEGT.

The chain carries TRBV6-1 and TRBJ1-2; 8 bases fit TRBD1. Per the germline V gene, CDR1 is MNHNS and CDR2 is SASEGT. The CDR3 is 14 amino acids. V lost 6 bases and J lost 6; bases outside the gene matches: 9. CDR3 nucleotides: TGTGCCAGCAGGGGTACCGGGACAGGAGATGGCTACACCTTC. Translation gives CASRGTGTGDGYTF.

V usage is TRBV4-2 and J usage is TRBJ2-1; TRBD1 agrees at 7 bases. Germline CDR1 and CDR2: LGHNA and YNFKEQ. This CDR3 is 15 amino acids long. V lost 4 bases to trimming and J lost 8 bases; unmatched junction nucleotides: 11. CDR3 loop: CASSLRQGQDDEQFF. The CDR3 DNA reads as TGTGCCAGCAGCCTGAGACAGGGCCAAGACGATGAGCAGTTCTTC.